The present entry profiles one TCR beta chain with its context. What it recognizes is unknown. This sample is drawn from a study of T cells and Merkel cell carcinoma outcomes. Repertoires were generated with immunoSEQ multiplex PCR, while TCRdb's copy carries only in-frame clones and drops some. The data contain about 6,500 clones, 90% of them seen just once; the ten biggest clones take up 2.8%. Study outcomes and limitations: Merkel cell carcinoma outcomes were reportedly predicted by repertoire and T-cell density.

This clonotype was obtained from a human donor with Merkel cell carcinoma. The sequenced sample consisted of tumor tissue from Merkel cell carcinoma.

The CDR3 bases are TGTGCCTGGAGAGTAGCGGGGGGCACCCAGTACTTC. This translates into CAWRVAGGTQYF. V usage is TRBV30 and J usage is TRBJ2-5; 10 bases are shared with TRBD2. The length of the CDR3 is 12 residues. The germline V gene has CDR1 GTSNPN and CDR2 SVGIG (reference sequence). The ends lost 3 bases at V and 8 bases at J; junction bases unmatched: 3. The full variable domain, rest sourced from reference TRBV30 and TRBJ2-5, is SQTIHQWPATLVQPVGSPLSLECTVEGTSNPNLYWYRQAAGRGLQLLFYSVGIGQISSEVPQNLSASRPQDRQFILSSKKLLLSDSGFYLCAWRVAGGTQYFGPGTRLLVL.